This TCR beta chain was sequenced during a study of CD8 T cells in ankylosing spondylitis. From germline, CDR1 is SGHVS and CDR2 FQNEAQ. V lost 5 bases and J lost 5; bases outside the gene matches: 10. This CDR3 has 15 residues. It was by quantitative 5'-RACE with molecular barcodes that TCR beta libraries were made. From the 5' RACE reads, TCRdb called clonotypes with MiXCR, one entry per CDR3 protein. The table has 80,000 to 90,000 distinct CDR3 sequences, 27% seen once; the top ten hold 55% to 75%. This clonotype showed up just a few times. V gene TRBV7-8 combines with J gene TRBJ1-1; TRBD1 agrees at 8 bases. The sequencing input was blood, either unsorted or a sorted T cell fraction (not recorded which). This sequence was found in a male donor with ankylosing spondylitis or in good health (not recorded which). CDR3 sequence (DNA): TGTGCCAGCAGCCCGCAAAGGACAGGGCCGACTGAAGCTTTCTTT. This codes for CASSPQRTGPTEAFF.